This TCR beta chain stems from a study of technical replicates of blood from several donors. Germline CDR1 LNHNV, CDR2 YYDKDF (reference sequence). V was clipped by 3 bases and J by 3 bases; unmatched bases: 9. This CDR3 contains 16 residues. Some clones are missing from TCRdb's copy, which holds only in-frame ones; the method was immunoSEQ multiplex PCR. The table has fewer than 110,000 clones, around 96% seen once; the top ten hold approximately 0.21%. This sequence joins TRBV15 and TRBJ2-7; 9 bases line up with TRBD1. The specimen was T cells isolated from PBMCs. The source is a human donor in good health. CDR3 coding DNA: TGTGCCACCAGCAGGTCCCTTGCGGGACAGGGCTACGAGCAGTACTTC. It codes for CATSRSLAGQGYEQYF. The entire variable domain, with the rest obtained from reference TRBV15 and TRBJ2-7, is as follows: DAMVIQNPRYQVTQFGKPVTLSCSQTLNHNVMYWYQQKSSQAPKLLFHYYDKDFNNEADTPDNFQSRRPNTSFCFLDIRSPGLGDTAMYLCATSRSLAGQGYEQYFGPGTRLTVT.